The T cell receptor beta chain described here comes from a study of cytomegalovirus exposure and HLA in healthy donors. Sequenced by immunoSEQ multiplex PCR; TCRdb stores in-frame clones only, minus some. The data show around 190,000 clones, roughly 81% seen once. The study, taken as a whole, reports: The TCR clusters that emerged in the first cohort tended, a later analysis found, to co-occur in the roughly 130 validation repertoires.

The donors were in the approximately 120-subject validation cohort; that cohort was separate from the roughly 620-subject first cohort. The CDR3 contains 15 residues. V lost 0 bases, J lost 4 bases, and 11 bases lay in between. The germline V gene encodes CDR1 SGDLS and CDR2 YYNGEE. To note about this clone: What it binds is not known.

The source material was PBMCs. The chain carries TRBV9 and TRBJ1-3, with D perhaps matching TRBD1 (5 bases). This sequence originates from a woman aged 25 to 39 in good health and CMV-seronegative. The CDR3 here is CASSVGGRAGNTIYF. The CDR3, as DNA: TGTGCCAGCAGCGTAGGAGGCAGGGCCGGAAACACCATATATTTT. Using reference TRBV9 and TRBJ1-3 for the parts outside the CDR3, the full variable domain is DSGVTQTPKHLITATGQRVTLRCSPRSGDLSVYWYQQSLDQGLQFLIQYYNGEERAKGNILERFSAQQFPDLHSELNLSSLELGDSALYFCASSVGGRAGNTIYFGEGSWLTVV.